The clone carrying this T cell receptor beta chain was counted a few times. Its antigen is as yet unknown. J was trimmed by 0 bases and V by 1 base; bases with no gene match: 18. CDR3 length: 22 amino acids. TCRdb recomputed calls from the reads with MiXCR, one row per CDR3 protein. The sample holds about a million distinct CDR3 sequences, approximately 33% seen once. This sample is drawn from a study of T cell repertoires in cytomegalovirus infection. On the study more broadly: Public TCR beta signature analysis indicated the presence of both CMV infection and matching HLA type. Study-wide findings and caveats: Dominating the ex vivo response were HLA-C-restricted CMV-specific TCR beta clonotypes.

The specimen comprised cultured CD8+ T cells from PBMCs, sampled from culture after CMV antigen stimulation. This clonotype was sampled from a human donor in good health (CMV status not recorded). Some clones in this sample may be carry-over from other donors' samples. V usage is TRBV12-3 or TRBV12-4 and J usage is TRBJ1-1, with 12 bases matching TRBD1. The CDR3 bases are TGTGCCAGCAGTTTAGGATTACCGGTAGTTCCGGGACAGGGGGCGCTGAACACTGAAGCTTTCTTT. It translates to CASSLGLPVVPGQGALNTEAFF.